The 15 T cell receptor beta chains below come from one sample, sequenced in a study of CD4 T cells in relation to SARS-CoV-2 and coronaviruses. Data came from immunoSEQ multiplex PCR; TCRdb stores just in-frame clones and leaves some out. The data show 35,000 to 40,000 clones, roughly 90% seen once. Sequencing used memory CD4+ T cells from PBMCs. These receptors all stem from an adult with COVID-19.

J is TRBJ2-7 and V is TRBV5-1; D remains unclear. The CDR3 runs to 12 residues. Per germline, CDR1 SGHRS and CDR2 YFSETQ. Trimming left V 4 bases short and J 3 bases short, with 8 bases between. The CDR3 here is CASSPDFYEQYF. The CDR3 DNA reads as TGCGCCAGCAGCCCCGACTTCTACGAGCAGTACTTC.

The table lists this clone with a count of one. This sequence joins TRBV3-1 (or the pseudogene TRBV3-2) and TRBJ1-6, with D hard to call. The germline CDR1 and CDR2 sequences are LGHDT and YNNKEL (reference sequence). This CDR3 comprises 16 residues. V was clipped by 0 bases and J by 9 bases, with 15 bases between them. CDR3 bases: TGTGCCAGCAGCCAAGAATCGGACTCCTATCTTTCACCCCTCCACTTT. It codes for CASSQESDSYLSPLHF.

This chain connects TRBV24-1 to TRBJ2-5; tentatively, D is TRBD1 or TRBD2 (7 bases each). Germline lookup yields CDR1 KGHDR and CDR2 SFDVKD. The germline V and J ends were trimmed by 1 base and 5 bases, with 16 bases remaining between them. The CDR3 length is 16 residues. The CDR3 spells CATSDFGAGGGETQYF. CDR3 nucleotide sequence: TGTGCCACCAGTGATTTCGGGGCAGGGGGAGGGGAGACCCAGTACTTC.

The genes are TRBV28 and TRBJ2-5; a weak D match, TRBD2 (5 bases). The CDR3 consists of 13 residues. V was clipped by 7 bases and J by 2 bases, with 11 bases between them. The V gene's germline CDR1 is MDHEN and CDR2 SYDVKM. The CDR3 is CASTRGRQETQYF. In DNA, the CDR3 is TGTGCCAGCACCCGGGGTCGACAAGAGACCCAGTACTTC. Full variable domain (missing parts from reference TRBV28 and TRBJ2-5): DVKVTQSSRYLVKRTGEKVFLECVQDMDHENMFWYRQDPGLGLRLIYFSYDVKMKEKGDIPEGYSVSREKKERFSLILESASTNQTSMYLCASTRGRQETQYFGPGTRLLVL.

V usage is TRBV11-3 and J usage is TRBJ1-1; 7 bases line up with TRBD1. With 7 bases clipped from V and 0 bases from J, the junction kept 2 bases outside the gene matches. Germline loops: CDR1 SGHNT, CDR2 YENEEA. This CDR3 is built from 13 residues. The CDR3 spells CASTTGMNTEAFF. The CDR3 DNA follows: TGTGCCAGCACGACAGGGATGAACACTGAAGCTTTCTTT.

This clone was picked up a small number of times. The chain recombines TRBV6-2 or TRBV6-3 with TRBJ1-5, with D uncertain. V was clipped by 0 bases and J by 2 bases, with 11 bases between them. Germline CDR1 reads MNHEY; CDR2 reads SVGEGT. This CDR3 contains 16 residues. This CDR3 is CASSYSTYSGNQPQHF. CDR3 bases: TGTGCCAGCAGTTACTCGACGTATAGCGGCAATCAGCCCCAGCATTTT.

The chain carries TRBV20-1 and TRBJ2-7; 7 positions match TRBD2. Germline V gene sequence: CDR1 DFQATT, CDR2 SNEGSKA (reference sequence). The CDR3 contains 14 residues. V was pared by 3 bases and J by 2 bases, with 7 bases of the junction left unmatched. The CDR3 sequence: CSASISGSPYEQYF. The CDR3, as DNA: TGCAGTGCTAGTATTAGCGGGTCCCCCTACGAGCAGTACTTC.

The chain joins TRBV19 to TRBJ2-7; TRBD2 is a possible D gene (5 bases). The V and J ends lost 0 bases and 2 bases respectively, with 11 bases between them. From germline, CDR1 is LNHDA and CDR2 SQIVND (reference sequence). CDR3 length equals 15 residues. CDR3 sequence (DNA): TGTGCCAGTAGTATAGAGTCCGGGATCGCCTACGAGCAGTACTTC. It codes for CASSIESGIAYEQYF. Using reference TRBV19 and TRBJ2-7 for the parts outside the CDR3, the full variable domain is DGGITQSPKYLFRKEGQNVTLSCEQNLNHDAMYWYRQDPGQGLRLIYYSQIVNDFQKGDIAEGYSVSREKKESFPLTVTSAQKNPTAFYLCASSIESGIAYEQYFGPGTRLTVT.

V and J are TRBV2 and TRBJ2-3; no reliable D call. This CDR3 region has 14 residues. Germline-derived CDR1 and CDR2 are SNHLY and FYNNEI. Trimming removed 7 bases from V and 5 bases from J, with 16 bases in between. CDR3 sequence reads: CASTLRAAGDTQYF. CDR3 nucleotide sequence: TGTGCCAGCACACTCCGGGCGGCCGGAGATACGCAGTATTTT.

The J gene is TRBJ2-7, the V gene TRBV29-1; no clear D. The CDR3 runs 13 residues. V gave up 4 bases and J gave up 5 bases, with 15 bases separating them. CDR1 is SQVTM and CDR2 is ANQGSEA in the germline V gene. The CDR3 bases are TGCAGCGTTGCCTGGGGAATCCATGACGAGCAGTACTTC. The encoded protein is CSVAWGIHDEQYF.

V usage is TRBV15 and J usage is TRBJ2-7; 11 bases map to TRBD2. There are 18 residues in the CDR3. CDR1 is LNHNV and CDR2 is YYDKDF in the germline V gene (reference sequence). After removal of 1 base from V and 1 base from J, the junction contained 9 bases not matched to a gene. CDR3: CATSRADSGGVKSYEQYF. CDR3 DNA sequence: TGTGCCACCAGCAGAGCGGATAGCGGGGGGGTCAAATCCTACGAGCAGTACTTC.

This chain uses TRBV7-2 with TRBJ2-7, with TRBD1 identical over 7 bases. In germline, CDR1 is SGHTA, CDR2 FQGNSA. There are 16 residues in the CDR3. V trimming: 6 bases; J trimming: 4 bases; junction bases outside the gene matches: 15. In DNA, the CDR3 is TGTGCCAGCAGTTCCCGCTCGCAGGGGGATCGATACGAGCAGTACTTC. Amino acid sequence: CASSSRSQGDRYEQYF.

The rearrangement links TRBV9 to TRBJ1-2; D remains unclear. The CDR3 sequence is 14 residues long. V lost 1 base and J lost 8, with 15 bases in between. The germline V gene has CDR1 SGDLS and CDR2 YYNGEE. This CDR3 is CASSVLAAANGYTF. The CDR3 DNA reads as TGTGCCAGCAGCGTATTGGCAGCCGCGAACGGCTACACCTTC. Full variable domain (rest looked up from reference TRBV9 and TRBJ1-2): DSGVTQTPKHLITATGQRVTLRCSPRSGDLSVYWYQQSLDQGLQFLIQYYNGEERAKGNILERFSAQQFPDLHSELNLSSLELGDSALYFCASSVLAAANGYTFGSGTRLTVV.

Written as DNA, the CDR3 is TGTGCCAGCTCACCAAGTCCCCAGGAGAACTATGGCTACACCTTC. Translated: CASSPSPQENYGYTF. V is TRBV18 and J is TRBJ1-2; D ambiguous. This CDR3 spans 15 amino acids. Germline CDR1 KGHSH, CDR2 LQKENI. Trimming pared 2 bases from V and 2 bases from J, leaving 12 bases between.

This chain connects TRBV18 to TRBJ1-1; tentative D call: TRBD1 (5 bases). Trimming pared 3 bases from V and 5 bases from J, leaving 10 bases between. The germline V gene has CDR1 KGHSH and CDR2 LQKENI. The CDR3 contains 13 residues. In DNA, the CDR3 is TGTGCCAGCTCACCCCTCAGGGAGACTGAAGCTTTCTTT. It is translated as CASSPLRETEAFF.